These 24 T cell receptor beta chains came from one sample sequenced in a study of a mutant IDH1 vaccine in newly diagnosed glioma. Time point defined: week 11, during vaccination. Each dose of the vaccine consisted of 300 ug of mutant IDH1 20-mer peptide, with topical imiquimod. The protocol was immunoSEQ multiplex PCR, while the TCRdb copy is restricted to in-frame clones and leaves out a portion. The sample consists of some 120,000 clones, 80% of them appearing once. For these receptors, no antigen is known. The sample consisted of PBMCs, taken from a glioma patient whose treatment included an IDH1 peptide vaccine. These TCRs come from a man aged 35 to 55 with glioma.

The chain employs TRBV5-6 and TRBJ2-2, with D possibly matching TRBD2 (6 bases). The CDR3 consists of 18 residues. In germline, CDR1 is SGHDT, CDR2 YYEEEE. The V and J ends lost 0 bases and 4 bases respectively, with 19 bases between them. In DNA form, the CDR3 reads TGTGCCAGCAGCTTGGGGGAGACTAGACGAACGGGCACCGGGGAGCTGTTTTTT. Translating it yields CASSLGETRRTGTGELFF.

This clone was counted only a few times. V usage is TRBV11-2 and J usage is TRBJ1-1; D ambiguous. In germline, CDR1 is SGHAT, CDR2 FQNNGV. V was trimmed by 2 bases and J by 4 bases, leaving 11 bases between them. The CDR3 totals 14 residues. The CDR3 nucleotides are TGTGCCAGCAGCTTATGGCTCACAGTCACTGAAGCTTTCTTT. Translated: CASSLWLTVTEAFF.

This rearrangement joins TRBV19 to TRBJ2-7; TRBD2 is a possible D gene (6 bases). The CDR3 has 12 residues. Trimming stripped 5 bases from V and 4 bases from J, with 9 bases between. Germline lookup yields CDR1 LNHDA and CDR2 SQIVND (reference sequence). This CDR3 is CASSSRGYEQYF. The DNA for the CDR3 is TGTGCCAGTAGTTCGCGGGGTTACGAGCAGTACTTC.

The V call is TRBV6-1, the J call TRBJ1-4; 9 bases align to TRBD1. Losses at the gene ends were 4 bases for V and 3 bases for J; bases not matched to a gene: 15. The CDR3 totals 19 residues. Germline V gives CDR1 MNHNS, CDR2 SASEGT. The CDR3 protein is CASSANLGTGLLANEKLFF. The CDR3 nucleotides read TGTGCCAGCAGTGCTAACCTCGGGACAGGGCTTTTGGCTAATGAAAAACTGTTTTTT.

V gene TRBV18 combines with J gene TRBJ2-5; 9 positions agree with TRBD2. Germline loops: CDR1 KGHSH, CDR2 LQKENI. The J segment lost 4 bases and the V segment lost 4 bases, leaving 13 bases of the junction unmatched. This CDR3 is 17 amino acids long. CDR3 in amino acids: CASSQNIGTSPGETQYF. CDR3 coding DNA: TGTGCCAGCTCACAAAACATCGGGACTAGCCCAGGAGAGACCCAGTACTTC.

To note about this clone: This is likely a read error, given that the CDR3 carries no conserved phenylalanine or tryptophan at its end. It is unclear where the CDR3 begins or ends on the DNA, so no DNA is shown, and the CDR3 is as TCRdb lists it. This sequence joins TRBV21-1 and TRBJ1-2. TRBV21-1 is an annotated pseudogene. The CDR3 is 13 residues long, ends included. Here the CDR3 reads CASSKGEGLGYTS.

This clone has a single count. The same CDR3 also results from other DNA sequences found in this sample. This chain joins TRBV6-5 and TRBJ1-1; D not resolved. Germline CDR1 is MNHEY and CDR2 is SVGAGI. V lost 5 bases to trimming and J lost 1 base, with 8 bases between them. This CDR3 comprises 13 residues. CDR3 region: CASSNGENTEAFF. The CDR3 nucleotides are TGTGCCAGCAGTAACGGGGAGAACACTGAAGCTTTCTTT.

This chain uses TRBV7-2 with TRBJ1-1, with D possibly matching TRBD1 (6 bases). Germline V gene lookup returns CDR1 SGHTA and CDR2 FQGNSA. Deletions cut 4 bases from V and 7 bases from J, with 16 bases between. This CDR3 region has 14 residues. The CDR3 DNA reads as TGTGCCAGCAGCTACCTGGGGGGGCTGAATGAAGCTTTCTTT. This codes for CASSYLGGLNEAFF. The full variable domain, in which reference TRBV7-2 and TRBJ1-1 provide the parts outside the CDR3, is GAGVSQSPSNKVTEKGKDVELRCDPISGHTALYWYRQSLGQGLEFLIYFQGNSAPDKSGLPSDRFSAERTGGSVSTLTIQRTQQEDSAVYLCASSYLGGLNEAFFGQGTRLTVV.

In its sample, this clone was seen a few times. The CDR3 sequence is CASSLEASGANVLTF. The CDR3 DNA reads as TGTGCCAGCAGCTTGGAGGCCTCAGGGGCCAACGTCCTGACTTTC. The chain joins TRBV5-4 to TRBJ2-6; D gene uncertain. CDR3 length equals 15 residues. Germline values: CDR1 SGHNT, CDR2 YYREEE (reference sequence). Trimming pared 0 bases from V and 4 bases from J, leaving 8 bases between.

This chain uses TRBV7-2 with TRBJ2-3; maybe TRBD2 (6 bases). CDR3 length: 16 residues. Trimming removed 4 bases at V and 3 bases at J, with 17 bases between. Germline-derived CDR1 and CDR2 are SGHTA and FQGNSA. The CDR3 sequence is CASSSLEGDGTDTQYF. The CDR3 DNA reads as TGTGCCAGCAGCTCTTTGGAGGGCGATGGGACAGATACGCAGTATTTT.

The chain carries TRBV29-1 and TRBJ1-2; no definite D call. Germline V gene sequence: CDR1 SQVTM, CDR2 ANQGSEA. Trimming pared 0 bases from V and 1 base from J, leaving 6 bases between. The CDR3 sequence is 13 residues long. The CDR3 reads CSVEEEDNYGYTF. The CDR3, as DNA: TGCAGCGTTGAAGAGGAGGATAACTATGGCTACACCTTC.

V usage is TRBV10-2 and J usage is TRBJ2-7, with 11 bases lining up with TRBD2. Unmatched junction bases numbered 10, after V lost 9 bases and J lost 3 bases. The CDR3 runs to 15 residues. The germline V gene encodes CDR1 WSHSY and CDR2 SAAADI. The CDR3 here is CASQASGLAGYEQYF. The DNA for the CDR3 is TGCGCCAGTCAGGCTTCCGGACTAGCGGGCTACGAGCAGTACTTC.

V gene TRBV10-3 combines with J gene TRBJ2-1; the D gene is possibly TRBD1 (5 bases). CDR1 is ENHRY and CDR2 is SYGVKD in the germline V gene. This CDR3 spans 13 amino acids. Trimming took 4 bases from V and 3 from J, leaving 7 bases between them. CDR3 sequence: CAISADNYNEQFF. CDR3 sequence (DNA): TGTGCCATCAGTGCGGACAACTACAATGAGCAGTTCTTC.

V gene TRBV21-1 combines with J gene TRBJ2-3; TRBD1, the D gene given by the table, was not confirmed from the DNA. TRBV21-1 is a known pseudogene. CDR3 length: 14 amino acids. The CDR3 region has the DNA TGTGCCAGCAGCAAAGGGCACAGCACAGATACGCAGTATTTT. It codes for CASSKGHSTDTQYF.

The chain carries TRBV6-4 and TRBJ2-3; 9 nucleotides line up with TRBD2. V was clipped by 4 bases and J by 4 bases; unmatched bases: 6. The V gene's germline CDR1 is MRHNA and CDR2 SNTAGT. CDR3 length: 15 amino acids. The CDR3 bases are TGTGCCAGCAGTGTCCGTAGCGGGAGTTCAGATACGCAGTATTTT. It is translated as CASSVRSGSSDTQYF.

As to this clone: Other nucleotide sequences in the sample specify the same CDR3. The rearrangement joins TRBV19 to TRBJ2-7, with 9 bases identical to TRBD1. The CDR3 has 15 amino acids. V was pared by 1 base and J by 1 base, with 2 bases of the junction left unmatched. The germline V gene encodes CDR1 LNHDA and CDR2 SQIVND (reference sequence). The CDR3 region is CASSIGGTGSYEQYF. In DNA form, the CDR3 reads TGTGCCAGTAGTATAGGGGGGACAGGGTCCTACGAGCAGTACTTC.

The rearrangement joins TRBV15 to TRBJ1-2; D call uncertain. The V gene's germline CDR1 is LNHNV and CDR2 YYDKDF (reference sequence). This CDR3 region has 12 residues. V was pared by 7 bases and J by 0 bases, with 6 bases between. The CDR3, as DNA: TGTGCCACCACCCGAGCTAACTATGGCTACACCTTC. It yields the protein CATTRANYGYTF.

The J gene is TRBJ2-7, the V gene TRBV6-6; 9 nucleotides agree with TRBD1. V shed 7 bases, J shed 5 bases, and the junction held 3 bases outside the gene matches. Germline values: CDR1 MNHNY, CDR2 SVGAGI (reference sequence). CDR3 length: 12 residues. DNA for the CDR3: TGTGCCAGCACCGACAGGGGGAACGAGCAGTACTTC. It encodes CASTDRGNEQYF.

As DNA, the CDR3 is TGTGCCAGCAGTTACCTTGGCGATACGCAGTATTTT. This translates into CASSYLGDTQYF. V is TRBV6-5 and J is TRBJ2-3; D not resolved. The CDR3 length is 12 residues. Germline V gives CDR1 MNHEY, CDR2 SVGAGI. Trimming shortened V by 2 bases and J by 6 bases, and 6 bases separated the two germline ends.

The chain combines TRBV7-8 with TRBJ2-1; 11 nucleotides line up with TRBD2. CDR3 length: 15 residues. Germline CDR1 SGHVS, CDR2 FQNEAQ. With V trimmed by 5 bases and J by 6 bases, 6 bases remained unmatched. The chain's CDR3 is CASSRTSGLGNEQFF. CDR3 DNA: TGTGCCAGCAGCCGGACTAGCGGGCTAGGCAATGAGCAGTTCTTC.

The chain carries TRBV19 and TRBJ2-1; D is possibly TRBD1 (5 bases). Deletions cut 7 bases from V and 1 base from J, with 11 bases between. The CDR3 extends over 14 amino acids. Germline values: CDR1 LNHDA, CDR2 SQIVND (reference sequence). The CDR3 DNA is TGTGCCAGTAACGATGCAGGGTCCTACAATGAGCAGTTCTTC. Amino acids: CASNDAGSYNEQFF.

This rearrangement joins TRBV5-8 to TRBJ1-2; unclear D gene. V lost 7 bases and J 4 bases, leaving 11 bases between the germline ends. The CDR3 length is 12 residues. Germline values: CDR1 SGHTS, CDR2 YDEGEE. This CDR3 reads CASDRAGYGYTF. The CDR3 nucleotides read TGTGCCAGCGATCGAGCAGGCTATGGCTACACCTTC.

This clone was detected a few times. The V call is TRBV6-1, the J call TRBJ2-1; D not certain. The germline CDR1 and CDR2 sequences are MNHNS and SASEGT. The CDR3 runs to 12 residues. V gave up 1 base and J gave up 3 bases, with 1 base separating them. The chain's CDR3 is CASSEVYNEQFF. The CDR3 coding sequence is TGTGCCAGCAGTGAAGTCTACAATGAGCAGTTCTTC.

The chain carries TRBV4-1 and TRBJ2-7, with D unclear. Trimming cost V 0 bases and J 2 bases, with 5 bases left between them. The CDR3 runs 13 residues. The germline V gene encodes CDR1 MGHRA and CDR2 YSYEKL. The CDR3 sequence is CASSQEGTYEQYF. The CDR3 DNA is TGCGCCAGCAGCCAAGAAGGTACCTACGAGCAGTACTTC.